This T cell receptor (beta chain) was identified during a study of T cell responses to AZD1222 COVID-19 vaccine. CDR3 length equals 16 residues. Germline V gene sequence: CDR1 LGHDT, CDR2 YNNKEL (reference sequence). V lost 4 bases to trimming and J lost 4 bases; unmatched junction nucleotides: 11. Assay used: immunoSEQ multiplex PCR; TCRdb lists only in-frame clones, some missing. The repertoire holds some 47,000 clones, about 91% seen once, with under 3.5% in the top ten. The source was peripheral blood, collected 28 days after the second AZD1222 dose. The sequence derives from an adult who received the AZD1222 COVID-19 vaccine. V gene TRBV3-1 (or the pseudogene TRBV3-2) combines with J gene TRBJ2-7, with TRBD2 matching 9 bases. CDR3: CASSPRVSGSLYEQYF. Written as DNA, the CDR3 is TGTGCCAGCAGCCCCCGGGTTAGCGGGAGTCTATACGAGCAGTACTTC.